Presented here are 2 T cell receptor beta chains from one specimen sequenced in a study of cytomegalovirus exposure and HLA in healthy donors. Primers for the PCR totalled 60 Vbeta and 13 Jbeta. The table came from immunoSEQ multiplex PCR; TCRdb's copy has only in-frame clones and leaves some out. The sample lists about 150,000 clones, 75% to 80% occurring once. Sequenced sample: PBMCs. All receptors derive from a woman between 25 and 40 years old in good health and CMV-seronegative.

As for this clone: The junction differs from germline at one of its ends, possibly a read error. The V and J genes are TRBV7-9 and TRBJ2-7, with 8 bases lining up with TRBD1. Germline CDR1 is SEHNR and CDR2 is FQNEAQ (reference sequence). This CDR3 comprises 15 residues. CDR3 nucleotide sequence: TGTTCCAGCAGCTTAGAGCAGGGGGCTCCCTACGAGCAGTACTTC. Translated, it gives CSSSLEQGAPYEQYF.

Turning to this clone: At one of its ends the junction is not consistent with the germline gene, which may arise from a read error. V usage is TRBV11-2 and J usage is TRBJ2-1; 7 positions match TRBD2. The germline gives CDR1 SGHAT, CDR2 FQNNGV. The length of the CDR3 is 16 residues. The CDR3 sequence is CASSQEGAGSPNEQFF. In nucleotides, the CDR3 is TGCGCCAGCAGCCAAGAAGGAGCGGGGTCTCCCAATGAGCAGTTCTTC.